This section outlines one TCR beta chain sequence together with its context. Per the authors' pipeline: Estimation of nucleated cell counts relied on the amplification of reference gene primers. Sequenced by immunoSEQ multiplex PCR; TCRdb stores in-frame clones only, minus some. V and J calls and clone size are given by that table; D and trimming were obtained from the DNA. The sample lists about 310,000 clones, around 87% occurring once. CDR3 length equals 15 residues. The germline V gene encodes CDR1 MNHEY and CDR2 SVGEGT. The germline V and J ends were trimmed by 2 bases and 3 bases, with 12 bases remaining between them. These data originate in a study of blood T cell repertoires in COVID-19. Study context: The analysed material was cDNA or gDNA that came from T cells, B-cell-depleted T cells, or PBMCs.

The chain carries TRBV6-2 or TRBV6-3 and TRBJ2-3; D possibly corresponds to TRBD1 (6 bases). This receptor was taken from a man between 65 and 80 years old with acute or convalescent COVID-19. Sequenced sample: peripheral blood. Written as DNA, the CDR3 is TGTGCCAGCAGTTACCTCCTAACAGGGACAGATACGCAGTATTTT. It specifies CASSYLLTGTDTQYF.